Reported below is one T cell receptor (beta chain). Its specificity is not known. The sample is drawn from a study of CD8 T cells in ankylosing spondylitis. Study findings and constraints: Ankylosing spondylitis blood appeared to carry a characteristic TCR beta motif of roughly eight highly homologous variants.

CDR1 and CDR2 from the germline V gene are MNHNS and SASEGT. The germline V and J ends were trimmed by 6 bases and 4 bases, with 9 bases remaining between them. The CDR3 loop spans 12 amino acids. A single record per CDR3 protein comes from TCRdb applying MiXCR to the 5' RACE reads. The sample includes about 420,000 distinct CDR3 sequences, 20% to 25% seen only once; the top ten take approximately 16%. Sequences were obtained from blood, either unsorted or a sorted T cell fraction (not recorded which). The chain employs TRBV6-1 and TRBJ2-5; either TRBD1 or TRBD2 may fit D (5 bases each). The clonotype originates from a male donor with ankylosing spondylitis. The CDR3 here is CASRWGPETQYF. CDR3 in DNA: TGTGCCAGCAGGTGGGGACCAGAGACCCAGTACTTC.